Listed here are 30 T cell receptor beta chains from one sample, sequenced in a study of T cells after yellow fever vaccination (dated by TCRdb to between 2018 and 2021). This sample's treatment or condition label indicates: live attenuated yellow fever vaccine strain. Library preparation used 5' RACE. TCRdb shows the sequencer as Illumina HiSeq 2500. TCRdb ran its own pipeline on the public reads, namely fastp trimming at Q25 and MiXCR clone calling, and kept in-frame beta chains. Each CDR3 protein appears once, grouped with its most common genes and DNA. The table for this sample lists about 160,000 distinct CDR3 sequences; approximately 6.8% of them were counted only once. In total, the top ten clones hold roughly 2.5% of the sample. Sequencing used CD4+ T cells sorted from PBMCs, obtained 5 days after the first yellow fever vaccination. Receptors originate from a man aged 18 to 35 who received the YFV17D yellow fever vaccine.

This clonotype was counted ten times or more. CDR3 sequence reads: CATSDSDQPQHF. The DNA of the CDR3 is TGTGCCACCAGTGATTCCGATCAGCCCCAGCATTTT. This chain uses TRBV24-1 with TRBJ1-5; D not resolved. The germline V gene has CDR1 KGHDR and CDR2 SFDVKD. The CDR3 is 12 residues long. The V end lost 2 bases, the J end lost 5 bases, and 3 bases lay between the germline ends.

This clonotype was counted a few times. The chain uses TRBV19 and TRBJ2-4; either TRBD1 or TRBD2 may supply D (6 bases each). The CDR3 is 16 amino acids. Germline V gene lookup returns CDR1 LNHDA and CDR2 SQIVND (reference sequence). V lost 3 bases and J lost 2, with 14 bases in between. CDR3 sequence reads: CASSIEGGRTKNIQYF. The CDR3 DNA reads TGTGCCAGTAGTATTGAGGGGGGCCGGACCAAAAACATTCAGTACTTC.

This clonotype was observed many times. The CDR3 sequence: CASHTTSDRVRGYTF. DNA of the CDR3: TGTGCCAGCCATACTACATCAGACAGGGTTCGGGGCTACACCTTC. This chain connects TRBV5-5 to TRBJ1-2, with 7 bases aligning to TRBD1. The J segment lost 8 bases and the V segment lost 7 bases, leaving 17 bases of the junction unmatched. The germline V gene encodes CDR1 SGHKS and CDR2 YYEKEE (reference sequence). The CDR3 has 15 amino acids. The full variable domain, its missing parts supplied by reference TRBV5-5 and TRBJ1-2, is DAGVTQSPTHLIKTRGQQVTLRCSPISGHKSVSWYQQVLGQGPQFIFQYYEKEERGRGNFPDRFSARQFPNYSSELNVNALLLGDSALYLCASHTTSDRVRGYTFGSGTRLTVV.

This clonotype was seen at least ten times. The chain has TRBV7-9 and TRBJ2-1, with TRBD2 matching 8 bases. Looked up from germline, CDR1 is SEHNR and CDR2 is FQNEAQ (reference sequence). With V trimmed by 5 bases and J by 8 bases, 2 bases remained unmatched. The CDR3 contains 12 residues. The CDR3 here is CASSPGGDEQFF. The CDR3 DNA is TGTGCCAGCAGCCCCGGGGGGGATGAGCAGTTCTTC.

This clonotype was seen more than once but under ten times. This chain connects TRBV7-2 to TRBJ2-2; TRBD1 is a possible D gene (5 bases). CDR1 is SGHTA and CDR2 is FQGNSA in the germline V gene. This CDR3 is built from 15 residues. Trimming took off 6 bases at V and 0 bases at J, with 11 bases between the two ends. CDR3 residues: CASRMDISNTGELFF. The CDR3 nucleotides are TGTGCCAGCAGGATGGACATTTCGAACACCGGGGAGCTGTTTTTT.

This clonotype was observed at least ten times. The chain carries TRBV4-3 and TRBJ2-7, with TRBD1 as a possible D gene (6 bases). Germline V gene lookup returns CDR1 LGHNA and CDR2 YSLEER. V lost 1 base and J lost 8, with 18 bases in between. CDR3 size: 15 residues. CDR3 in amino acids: CASSQAPQTGSQQYF. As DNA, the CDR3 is TGCGCCAGCAGCCAAGCTCCGCAAACAGGGTCCCAGCAGTACTTC.

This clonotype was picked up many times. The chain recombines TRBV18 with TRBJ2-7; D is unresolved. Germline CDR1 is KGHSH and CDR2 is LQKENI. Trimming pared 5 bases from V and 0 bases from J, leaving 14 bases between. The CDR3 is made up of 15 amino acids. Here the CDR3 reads CASSEDNSLSYEQYF. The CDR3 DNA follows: TGTGCCAGCTCAGAAGACAACAGCCTCTCCTACGAGCAGTACTTC.

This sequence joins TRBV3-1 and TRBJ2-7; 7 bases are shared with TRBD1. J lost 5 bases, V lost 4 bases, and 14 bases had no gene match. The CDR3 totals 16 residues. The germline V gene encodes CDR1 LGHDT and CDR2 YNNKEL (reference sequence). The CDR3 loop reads CASSPTYRGMFHEQYF. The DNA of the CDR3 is TGTGCCAGCAGCCCAACCTACAGGGGAATGTTTCACGAGCAGTACTTC.

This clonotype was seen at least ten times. CDR3 protein: CATSWRQGGEQYV. CDR3 nucleotides: TGTGCCACCAGCTGGAGGCAGGGTGGCGAGCAGTACGTC. The V and J genes are TRBV15 and TRBJ2-7; the D call may be TRBD1 or TRBD2 (5 bases each). CDR1 and CDR2 from the germline V gene are LNHNV and YYDKDF (reference sequence). Trimming took off 5 bases at V and 6 bases at J, with 14 bases between the two ends. This CDR3 is 13 amino acids long.

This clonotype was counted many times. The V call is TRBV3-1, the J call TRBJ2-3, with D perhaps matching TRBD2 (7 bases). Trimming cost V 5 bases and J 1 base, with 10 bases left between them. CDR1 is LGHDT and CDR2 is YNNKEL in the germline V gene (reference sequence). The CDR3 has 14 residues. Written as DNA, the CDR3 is TGTGCCAGCAGCAAGGGGGGGGGCACAGATACGCAGTATTTT. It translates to CASSKGGGTDTQYF.

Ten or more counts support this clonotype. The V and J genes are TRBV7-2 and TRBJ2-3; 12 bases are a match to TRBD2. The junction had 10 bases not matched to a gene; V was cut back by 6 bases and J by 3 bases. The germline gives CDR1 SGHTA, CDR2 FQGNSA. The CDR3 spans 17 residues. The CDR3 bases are TGTGCCAGCAGACGAGAACTAGCGGGGGGATTAACAGATACGCAGTATTTT. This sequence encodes CASRRELAGGLTDTQYF.

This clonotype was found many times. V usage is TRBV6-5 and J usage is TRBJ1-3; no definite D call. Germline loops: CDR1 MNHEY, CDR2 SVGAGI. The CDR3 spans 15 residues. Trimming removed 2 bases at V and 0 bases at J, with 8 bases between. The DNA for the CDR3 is TGTGCCAGCAGTTACGACGGGAACTCTGGAAACACCATATATTTT. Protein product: CASSYDGNSGNTIYF.

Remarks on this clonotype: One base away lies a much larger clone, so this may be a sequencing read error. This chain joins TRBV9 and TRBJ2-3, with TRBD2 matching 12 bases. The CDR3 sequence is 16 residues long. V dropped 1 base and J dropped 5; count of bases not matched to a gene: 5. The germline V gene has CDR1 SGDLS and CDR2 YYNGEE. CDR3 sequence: CASSVWLAGGQDTQYF. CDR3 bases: TGTGCCAGCAGCGTATGGCTAGCGGGGGGGCAAGATACGCAGTATTTT.

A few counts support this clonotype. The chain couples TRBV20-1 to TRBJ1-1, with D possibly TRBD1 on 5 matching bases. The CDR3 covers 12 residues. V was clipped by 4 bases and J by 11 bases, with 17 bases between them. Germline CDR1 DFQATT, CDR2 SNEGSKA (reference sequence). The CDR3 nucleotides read TGCAGTGCTAAGAGGGCGTTGGGGCTTGCTTTCTTT. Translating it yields CSAKRALGLAFF.

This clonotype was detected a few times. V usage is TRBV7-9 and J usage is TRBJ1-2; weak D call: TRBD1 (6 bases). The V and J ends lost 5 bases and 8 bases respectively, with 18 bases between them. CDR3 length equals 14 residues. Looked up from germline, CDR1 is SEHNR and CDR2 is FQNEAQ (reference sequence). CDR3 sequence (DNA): TGTGCCAGCAGCCCGCCTTGGGGGGCAGACGGCTACACCTTC. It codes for CASSPPWGADGYTF.

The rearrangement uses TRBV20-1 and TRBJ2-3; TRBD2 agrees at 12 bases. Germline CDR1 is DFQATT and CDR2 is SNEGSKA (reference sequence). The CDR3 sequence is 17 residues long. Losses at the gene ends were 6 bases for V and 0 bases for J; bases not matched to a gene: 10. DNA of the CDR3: TGCAGTGCCAGATGGGCTAGCGGGGGGGCCAGCACAGATACGCAGTATTTT. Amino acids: CSARWASGGASTDTQYF.

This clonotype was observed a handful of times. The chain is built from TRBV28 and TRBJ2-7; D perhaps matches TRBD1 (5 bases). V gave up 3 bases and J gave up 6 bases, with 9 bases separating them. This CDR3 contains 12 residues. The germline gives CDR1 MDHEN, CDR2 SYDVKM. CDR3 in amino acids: CASSLQGGEQYV. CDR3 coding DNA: TGTGCCAGCAGTTTGCAGGGCGGCGAGCAGTACGTC.

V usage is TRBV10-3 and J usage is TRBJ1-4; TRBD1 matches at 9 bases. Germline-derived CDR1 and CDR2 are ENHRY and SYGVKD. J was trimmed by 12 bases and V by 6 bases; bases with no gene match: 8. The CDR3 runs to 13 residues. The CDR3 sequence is CAIRSTGGEQLFF. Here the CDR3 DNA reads TGTGCCATCAGGTCTACAGGGGGCGAGCAACTGTTTTTT.

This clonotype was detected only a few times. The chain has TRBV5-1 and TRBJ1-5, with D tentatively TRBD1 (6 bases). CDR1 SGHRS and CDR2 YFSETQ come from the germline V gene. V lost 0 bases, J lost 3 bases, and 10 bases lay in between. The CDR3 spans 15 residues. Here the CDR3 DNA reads TGCGCCAGCAGCTTGGGGGGGGGGCCCAATCAGCCCCAGCATTTT. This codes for CASSLGGGPNQPQHF.

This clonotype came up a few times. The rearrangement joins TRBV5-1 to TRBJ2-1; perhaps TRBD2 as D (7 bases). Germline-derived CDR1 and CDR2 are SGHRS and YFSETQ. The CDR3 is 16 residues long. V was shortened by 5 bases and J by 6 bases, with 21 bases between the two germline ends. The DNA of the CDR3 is TGCGCCAGCAGTCCTACGGTCGGGGGGCCTTTCAATGAGCAGTTCTTC. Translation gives CASSPTVGGPFNEQFF.

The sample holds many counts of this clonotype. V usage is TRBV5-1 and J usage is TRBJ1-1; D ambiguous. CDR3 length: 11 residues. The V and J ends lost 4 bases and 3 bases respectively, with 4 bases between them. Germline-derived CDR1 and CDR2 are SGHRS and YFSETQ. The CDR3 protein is CASSRDTEAFF. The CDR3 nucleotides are TGCGCCAGCAGCCGGGACACTGAAGCTTTCTTT.

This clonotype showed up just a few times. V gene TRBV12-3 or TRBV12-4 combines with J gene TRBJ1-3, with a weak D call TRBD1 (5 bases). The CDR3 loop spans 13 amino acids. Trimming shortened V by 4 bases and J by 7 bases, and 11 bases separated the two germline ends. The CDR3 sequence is CASSSQGGNTIYF. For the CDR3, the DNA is TGTGCCAGCAGTTCCCAGGGAGGTAACACCATATATTTT.

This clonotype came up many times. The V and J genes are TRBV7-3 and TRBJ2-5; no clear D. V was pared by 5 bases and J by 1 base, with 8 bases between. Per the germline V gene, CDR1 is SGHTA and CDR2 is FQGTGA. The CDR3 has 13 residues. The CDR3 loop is CASSPRPQETQYF. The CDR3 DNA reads TGTGCCAGCAGCCCCCGGCCCCAAGAGACCCAGTACTTC.

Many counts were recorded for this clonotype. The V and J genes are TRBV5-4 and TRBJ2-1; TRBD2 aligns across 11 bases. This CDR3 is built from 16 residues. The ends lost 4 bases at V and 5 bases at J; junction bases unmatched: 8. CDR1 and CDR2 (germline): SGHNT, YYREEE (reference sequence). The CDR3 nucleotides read TGTGCCAGCAGCACCCCGACTAGCGGGGAAGACAATGAGCAGTTCTTC. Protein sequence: CASSTPTSGEDNEQFF.

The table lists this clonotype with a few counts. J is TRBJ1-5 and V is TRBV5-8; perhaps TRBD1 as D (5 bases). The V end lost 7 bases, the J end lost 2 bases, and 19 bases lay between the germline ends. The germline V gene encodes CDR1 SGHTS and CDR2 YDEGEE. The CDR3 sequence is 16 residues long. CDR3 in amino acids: CASPRTTGSGNQPQHF. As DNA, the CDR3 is TGTGCCAGCCCCAGGACAACCGGATCGGGCAATCAGCCCCAGCATTTT.

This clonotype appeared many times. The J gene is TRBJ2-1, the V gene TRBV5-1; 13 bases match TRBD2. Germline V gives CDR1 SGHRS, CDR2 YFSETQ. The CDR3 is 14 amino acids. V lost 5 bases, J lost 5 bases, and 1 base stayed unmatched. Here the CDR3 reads CASRLAGGDNEQFF. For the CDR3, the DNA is TGCGCCAGCAGACTAGCGGGGGGGGACAATGAGCAGTTCTTC.

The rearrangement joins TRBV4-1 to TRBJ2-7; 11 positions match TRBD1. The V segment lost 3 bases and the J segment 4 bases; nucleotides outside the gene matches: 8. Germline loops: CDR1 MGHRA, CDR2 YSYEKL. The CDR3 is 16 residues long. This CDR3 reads CASSQVPGQGVYEQYF. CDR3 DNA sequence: TGCGCCAGCAGCCAGGTCCCGGGACAGGGGGTTTACGAGCAGTACTTC.

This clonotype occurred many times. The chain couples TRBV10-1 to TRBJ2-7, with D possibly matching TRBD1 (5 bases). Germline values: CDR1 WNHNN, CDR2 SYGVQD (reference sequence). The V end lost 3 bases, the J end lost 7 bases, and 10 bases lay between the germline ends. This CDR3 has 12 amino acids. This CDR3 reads CASSDPNREQYF. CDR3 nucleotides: TGCGCCAGCAGTGACCCTAACAGGGAGCAGTACTTC.

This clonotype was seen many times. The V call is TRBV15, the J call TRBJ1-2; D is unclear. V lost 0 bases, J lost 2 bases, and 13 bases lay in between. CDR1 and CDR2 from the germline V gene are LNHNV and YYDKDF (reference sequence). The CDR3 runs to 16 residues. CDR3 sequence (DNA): TGTGCCACCAGCAGAGACCGGGTTAAGAGCAACTATGGCTACACCTTC. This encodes CATSRDRVKSNYGYTF.

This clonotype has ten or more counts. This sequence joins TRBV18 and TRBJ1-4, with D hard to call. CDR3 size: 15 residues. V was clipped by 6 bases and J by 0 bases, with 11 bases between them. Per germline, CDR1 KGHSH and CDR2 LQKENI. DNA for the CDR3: TGTGCCAGCTCCTCCGTGATTGCAACTAATGAAAAACTGTTTTTT. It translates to CASSSVIATNEKLFF. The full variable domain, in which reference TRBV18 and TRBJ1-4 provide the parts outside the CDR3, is NAGVMQNPRHLVRRRGQEARLRCSPMKGHSHVYWYRQLPEEGLKFMVYLQKENIIDESGMPKERFSAEFPKEGPSILRIQQVVRGDSAAYFCASSSVIATNEKLFFGSGTQLSVL.